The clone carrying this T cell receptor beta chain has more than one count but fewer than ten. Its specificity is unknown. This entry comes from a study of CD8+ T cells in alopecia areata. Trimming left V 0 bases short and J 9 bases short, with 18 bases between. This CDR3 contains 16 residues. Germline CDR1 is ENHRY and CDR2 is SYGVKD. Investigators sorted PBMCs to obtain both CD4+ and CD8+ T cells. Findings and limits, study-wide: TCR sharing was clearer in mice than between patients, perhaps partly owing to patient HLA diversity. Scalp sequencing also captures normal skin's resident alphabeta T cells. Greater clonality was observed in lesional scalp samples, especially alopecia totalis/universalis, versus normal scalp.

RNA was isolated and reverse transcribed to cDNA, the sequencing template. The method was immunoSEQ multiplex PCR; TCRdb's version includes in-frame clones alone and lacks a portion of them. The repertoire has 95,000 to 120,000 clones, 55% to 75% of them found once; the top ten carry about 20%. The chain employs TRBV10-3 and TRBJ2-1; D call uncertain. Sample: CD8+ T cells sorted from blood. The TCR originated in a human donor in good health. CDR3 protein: CAISESTSGSASEQFF. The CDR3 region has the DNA TGTGCCATCAGTGAGTCGACTTCAGGCTCCGCGAGTGAGCAGTTCTTC.